This T cell receptor beta chain was identified during a study of T cells after yellow fever vaccination. With 5 bases removed from V and 5 bases from J, the gap between germline ends came to 9 bases. The CDR3 has 12 amino acids. Germline V lookup: CDR1 SGHTA, CDR2 FQGNSA. This clonotype has at least ten counts. TCRdb analysed the 5' RACE reads with MiXCR anew, one entry per CDR3 protein. The data contain approximately 300,000 distinct CDR3 sequences, around 11% of them seen just once; the ten biggest clones take up 3% to 4%. The rearrangement uses TRBV7-2 and TRBJ2-5; no firm D call. This receptor was taken from a man aged 18-30 years who received the YFV17D yellow fever vaccine. Sequences were derived from CD4+ T cells sorted from PBMCs, sampled 45 days after the yellow fever booster vaccination. The CDR3 region has the DNA TGTGCCAGCAGCCCTCTTCAGGAGACCCAGTACTTC. It specifies CASSPLQETQYF.